The source of this TCR beta chain is a study of early T cells in non-severe SARS-CoV-2 infection (dated by TCRdb to the early 2020s). Regarding the research as a whole: Bulk RNA from unsorted whole blood was used for TCR sequencing, so alpha and beta chains could not be paired.

Library prep was done by 5' RACE. TCRdb names NextSeq 500 as the instrument used. The TCR library protocol attached unique molecular identifiers to individual cDNA molecules to correct for sequencing error and PCR bias. Both TCR alpha and beta chains were sequenced, and tight co-correlation was observed between alpha and beta sequence abundances in each sample. As for the original processing: Decombinator V4 was used to annotate TCR sequences for V gene, J gene and CDR3. Expanded TCRs were defined as changing significantly between any two time points under a Poisson model with p below 0.0001. Abundances of TCRs were expressed as counts per million after normalisation to the total number of TCRs sequenced in each sample. MAIT TCRs were defined by TRAV1-2 paired with TRAJ12, TRAJ20 or TRAJ33, and iNKT TCRs by TRAV10 paired with TRAJ18. VDJdb, accessed on 1 November 2021, was searched for TCRs annotated for CMV, EBV and SARS-CoV-2, and TCRs annotated for more than one antigen were excluded. TCRdb ran its own pipeline on the public reads, namely fastp trimming at Q25 and MiXCR clone calling, and kept in-frame beta chains. Each entry is one CDR3 protein sequence, shown with its most common DNA and genes. These V and J calls rely on TCRdb rather than the paper's analysis. Across this sample there are about 80,000 distinct CDR3 sequences, with around 13% seen only once. About 1% of the sample rests with the top ten.

CDR1 LNHDA and CDR2 SQIVND are derived from the germline V gene (reference sequence). CDR3 length: 14 amino acids, cysteine to phenylalanine. Of all the DNA, just the CDR3 is kept, 42 bases in frame from base 1. Relative to germline, V is missing 7 bases and J is missing 7 bases, with 9 bases of the junction outside any gene match. Set within a cohort of healthcare workers in London, UK, this nested case-control study involved weekly PCR testing of nasopharyngeal swabs along with blood sampling. Healthcare workers were enrolled in the week of the UK lockdown, from 23 to 31 March 2020, and were followed every week for up to roughly 15 weeks. Overall study outcomes, separate from this receptor: Matching against VDJdb was skewed toward anti-spike CD8 responses, likely underestimated virus-specific expansions, and missed private and CD4 specificities.

This clonotype was counted at least ten times. This clone's antigen is unknown. No base qualities exist here, and no much larger clone lies one base off it. This sequence originates from an adult who was a healthcare worker with PCR-confirmed SARS-CoV-2 infection or an uninfected control (not recorded which). The rearranged segments are TRBV19 and TRBJ2-1, with 8 central nucleotides matching TRBD2. Sample: whole blood. The DNA reads TGTGCCAGTACCCCTAGCGGGTCGTGGAATGAGCAGTTCTTC. Its product reads: CASTPSGSWNEQFF.